This TCR beta chain was captured by sequencing in a study of cytomegalovirus exposure and HLA in healthy donors. As for this clone: What it binds is unknown.

Trimming cost V 5 bases and J 2 bases, with 16 bases left between them. Germline V gene data show CDR1 as MNHEY and CDR2 as SMNVEV (reference sequence). The CDR3 runs to 15 residues. PCR involved 60 Vbeta and 13 Jbeta primers. Libraries were prepared by immunoSEQ multiplex PCR; TCRdb keeps only in-frame clonotypes and omits some of them. The sample comprises tens of thousands of clones, approximately 80% of which are singletons, and about 1.9% rests with the top ten. Overall study results and limits: Later analysis identified a missense DCLRE1C variant that was linked to TCR beta V- and J-gene trimming. Other equally common chains were less clonally expanded than HLA-associated TCR beta chains, a later analysis showed. Highly shared variants forming one cluster were likely a sequencing artifact.

The sequenced sample was PBMCs. The TCR sequence derives from a woman in her twenties or thirties in good health and CMV-seronegative. J is TRBJ2-7 and V is TRBV27, with D maybe TRBD2 (5 bases). The CDR3 DNA reads as TGTGCCAGCAGTCGATGGACTGATTATACCTACGAGCAGTACTTC. Its translation is CASSRWTDYTYEQYF.